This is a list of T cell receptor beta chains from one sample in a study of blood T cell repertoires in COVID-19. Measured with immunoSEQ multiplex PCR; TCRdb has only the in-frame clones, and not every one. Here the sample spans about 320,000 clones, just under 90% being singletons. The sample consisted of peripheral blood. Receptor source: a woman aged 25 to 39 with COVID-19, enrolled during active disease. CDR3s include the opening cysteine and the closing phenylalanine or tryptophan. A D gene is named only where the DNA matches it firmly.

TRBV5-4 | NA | CASSPGGGLRYGYTF
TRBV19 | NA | CASSPQSGSPGNTIYF
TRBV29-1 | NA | CSVSGGSSGNTIYF
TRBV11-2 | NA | CASSLIQGDYGYTF
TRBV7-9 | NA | CASSELGKETQYF
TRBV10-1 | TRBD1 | CASSAAGQGIDEQYF
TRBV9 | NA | CASSAYTRVEQFF
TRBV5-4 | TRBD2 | CASSPTGRGGITGELFF
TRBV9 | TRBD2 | CASSVEGLANSYNEQFF
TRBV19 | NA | CASSDLTAPYEQYF
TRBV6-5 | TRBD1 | CATRTGEYTEAFF
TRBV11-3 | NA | CASSLEQGFGNEQFF
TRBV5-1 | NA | CASSLKRGGQDEQFF
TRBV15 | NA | CATSSPGQPVDGYTF
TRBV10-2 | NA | CASSVGGTRGETQYF
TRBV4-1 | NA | CASTHGEQPGNTIYF
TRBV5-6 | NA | CASSLGSAGVYTDTQYF
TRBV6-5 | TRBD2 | CASRGGANTGELFF
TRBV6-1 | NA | CASSESRGLYGYTF
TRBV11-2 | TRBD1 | CASSLIPGTVAYEQYF
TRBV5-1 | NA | CASSLAVGEPQHF
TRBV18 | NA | CASSPWSGGDGEAFF
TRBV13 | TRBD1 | CASSSSGQGASGYTF
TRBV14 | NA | CASSQDNTQGTEAFF
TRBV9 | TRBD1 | CASSEQGNGGYTF
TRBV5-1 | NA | CASSLLQGPNYGYTF
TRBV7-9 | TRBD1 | CASSPGLDRGEEKLFF
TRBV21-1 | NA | CASSPPGTKSTDTQYF
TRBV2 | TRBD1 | CASRTTGPNQPQHF
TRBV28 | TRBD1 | CASSPTGVLLNTEAFF
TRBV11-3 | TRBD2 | CASSLAVTQRGLTDTQYF